This TCR beta chain was documented in a study of molecular identifiers for immune sequencing clone quantification. Many counts were recorded for this clonotype. Its antigen is currently unknown. Whole-study results and caveats: Under 1% of molecules in naive cells, but over 97% of effector molecules, belonged to clones above 20 RNA copies.

As previously described, bulk TCR libraries were made using listed TCR primers. From the PCR reads, TCRdb called clonotypes with MiXCR, one entry per CDR3 protein. The table shows about half a million distinct CDR3 sequences, with roughly 24% occurring only once. Researchers sorted naive CD8 T cells as cells that were CD8+CD4-CCR7+CD45RA+. The length of the CDR3 is 13 residues. Germline-derived CDR1 and CDR2 are DFQATT and SNEGSKA (reference sequence). The V and J ends lost 0 bases and 3 bases respectively, with 8 bases between them. The sequencing sample was made of naive CD8+ T cells from blood, with Jurkat cell RNA spiked in. The sample's subset: FACS-sorted CD8+CD4-CCR7+CD45RA+ naive T cells. The sequence came from a human donor in good health. Some libraries in this study had Jurkat cell RNA spiked in. This chain connects TRBV20-1 to TRBJ1-1, with D uncertain. The CDR3: CSARETGDTEAFF. In nucleotides, the CDR3 is TGCAGTGCTAGAGAAACTGGGGACACTGAAGCTTTCTTT.